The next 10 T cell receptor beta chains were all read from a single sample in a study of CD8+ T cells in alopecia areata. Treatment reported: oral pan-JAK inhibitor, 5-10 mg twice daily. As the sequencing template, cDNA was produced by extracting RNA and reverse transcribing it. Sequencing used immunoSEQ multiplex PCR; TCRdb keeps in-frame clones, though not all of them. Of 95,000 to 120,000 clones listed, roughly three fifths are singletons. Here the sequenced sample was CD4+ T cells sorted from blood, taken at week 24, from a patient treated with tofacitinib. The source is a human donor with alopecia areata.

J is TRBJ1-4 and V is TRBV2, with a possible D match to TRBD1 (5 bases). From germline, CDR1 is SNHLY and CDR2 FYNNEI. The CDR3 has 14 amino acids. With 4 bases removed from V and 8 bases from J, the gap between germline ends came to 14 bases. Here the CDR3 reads CASSVGQRQEKLFF. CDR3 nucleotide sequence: TGTGCCAGCAGTGTGGGCCAACGACAGGAAAAACTGTTTTTT.

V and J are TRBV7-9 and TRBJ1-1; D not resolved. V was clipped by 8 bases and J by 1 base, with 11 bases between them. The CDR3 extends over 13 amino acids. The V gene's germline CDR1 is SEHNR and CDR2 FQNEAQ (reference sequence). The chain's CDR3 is CASSSGTNTEAFF. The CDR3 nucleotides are TGTGCCAGCTCGTCCGGCACGAACACTGAAGCTTTCTTT.

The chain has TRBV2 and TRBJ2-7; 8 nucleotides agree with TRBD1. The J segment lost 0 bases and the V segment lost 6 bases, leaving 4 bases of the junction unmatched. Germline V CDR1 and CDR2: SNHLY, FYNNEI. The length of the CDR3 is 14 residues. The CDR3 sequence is CASRRTGSSYEQYF. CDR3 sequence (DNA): TGTGCCAGCAGGAGGACAGGGAGCTCCTACGAGCAGTACTTC.

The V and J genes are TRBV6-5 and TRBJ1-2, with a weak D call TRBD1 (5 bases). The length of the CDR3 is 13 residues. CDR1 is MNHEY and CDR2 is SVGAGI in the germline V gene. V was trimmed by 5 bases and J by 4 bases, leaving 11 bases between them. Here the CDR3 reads CASSAGGTYGYTF. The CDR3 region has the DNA TGTGCCAGCAGTGCGGGGGGTACCTATGGCTACACCTTC.

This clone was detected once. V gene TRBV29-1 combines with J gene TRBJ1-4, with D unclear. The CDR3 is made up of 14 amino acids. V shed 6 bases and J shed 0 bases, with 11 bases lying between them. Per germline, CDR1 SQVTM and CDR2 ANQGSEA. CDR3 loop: CSVVPGPTNEKLFF. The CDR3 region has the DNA TGCAGCGTGGTCCCCGGGCCAACTAATGAAAAACTGTTTTTT.

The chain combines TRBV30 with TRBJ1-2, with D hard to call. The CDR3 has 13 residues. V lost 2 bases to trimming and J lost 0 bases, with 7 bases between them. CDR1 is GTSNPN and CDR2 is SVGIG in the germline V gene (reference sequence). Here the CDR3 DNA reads TGTGCCTGGAGTTTAACAGCTAACTATGGCTACACCTTC. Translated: CAWSLTANYGYTF.

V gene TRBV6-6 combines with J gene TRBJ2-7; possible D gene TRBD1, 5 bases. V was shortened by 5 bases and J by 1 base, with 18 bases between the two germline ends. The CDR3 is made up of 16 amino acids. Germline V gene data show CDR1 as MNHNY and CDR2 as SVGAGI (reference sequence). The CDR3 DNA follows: TGTGCCAGCAGTCCAGCAAGGGGAACGGTGTCCTACGAGCAGTACTTC. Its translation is CASSPARGTVSYEQYF.

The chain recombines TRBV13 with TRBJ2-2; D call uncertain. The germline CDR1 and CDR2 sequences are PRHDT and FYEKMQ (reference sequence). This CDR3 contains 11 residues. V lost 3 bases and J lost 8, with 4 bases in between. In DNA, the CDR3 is TGTGCCAGCAGCTTGGTTGGGGAGCTGTTTTTT. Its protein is CASSLVGELFF.

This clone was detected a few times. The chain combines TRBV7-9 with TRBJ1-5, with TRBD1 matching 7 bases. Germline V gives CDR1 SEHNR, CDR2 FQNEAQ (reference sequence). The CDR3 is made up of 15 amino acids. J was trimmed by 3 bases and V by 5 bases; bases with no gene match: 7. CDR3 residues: CASSRGQAPNQPQHF. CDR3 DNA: TGTGCCAGCAGCCGTGGACAGGCACCCAATCAGCCCCAGCATTTT.

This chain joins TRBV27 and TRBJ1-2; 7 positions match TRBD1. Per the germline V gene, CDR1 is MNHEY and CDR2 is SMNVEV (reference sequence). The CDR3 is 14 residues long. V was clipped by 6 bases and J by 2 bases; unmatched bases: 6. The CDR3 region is CASSISGQNYGYTF. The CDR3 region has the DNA TGTGCCAGCAGCATATCGGGACAGAACTATGGCTACACCTTC.